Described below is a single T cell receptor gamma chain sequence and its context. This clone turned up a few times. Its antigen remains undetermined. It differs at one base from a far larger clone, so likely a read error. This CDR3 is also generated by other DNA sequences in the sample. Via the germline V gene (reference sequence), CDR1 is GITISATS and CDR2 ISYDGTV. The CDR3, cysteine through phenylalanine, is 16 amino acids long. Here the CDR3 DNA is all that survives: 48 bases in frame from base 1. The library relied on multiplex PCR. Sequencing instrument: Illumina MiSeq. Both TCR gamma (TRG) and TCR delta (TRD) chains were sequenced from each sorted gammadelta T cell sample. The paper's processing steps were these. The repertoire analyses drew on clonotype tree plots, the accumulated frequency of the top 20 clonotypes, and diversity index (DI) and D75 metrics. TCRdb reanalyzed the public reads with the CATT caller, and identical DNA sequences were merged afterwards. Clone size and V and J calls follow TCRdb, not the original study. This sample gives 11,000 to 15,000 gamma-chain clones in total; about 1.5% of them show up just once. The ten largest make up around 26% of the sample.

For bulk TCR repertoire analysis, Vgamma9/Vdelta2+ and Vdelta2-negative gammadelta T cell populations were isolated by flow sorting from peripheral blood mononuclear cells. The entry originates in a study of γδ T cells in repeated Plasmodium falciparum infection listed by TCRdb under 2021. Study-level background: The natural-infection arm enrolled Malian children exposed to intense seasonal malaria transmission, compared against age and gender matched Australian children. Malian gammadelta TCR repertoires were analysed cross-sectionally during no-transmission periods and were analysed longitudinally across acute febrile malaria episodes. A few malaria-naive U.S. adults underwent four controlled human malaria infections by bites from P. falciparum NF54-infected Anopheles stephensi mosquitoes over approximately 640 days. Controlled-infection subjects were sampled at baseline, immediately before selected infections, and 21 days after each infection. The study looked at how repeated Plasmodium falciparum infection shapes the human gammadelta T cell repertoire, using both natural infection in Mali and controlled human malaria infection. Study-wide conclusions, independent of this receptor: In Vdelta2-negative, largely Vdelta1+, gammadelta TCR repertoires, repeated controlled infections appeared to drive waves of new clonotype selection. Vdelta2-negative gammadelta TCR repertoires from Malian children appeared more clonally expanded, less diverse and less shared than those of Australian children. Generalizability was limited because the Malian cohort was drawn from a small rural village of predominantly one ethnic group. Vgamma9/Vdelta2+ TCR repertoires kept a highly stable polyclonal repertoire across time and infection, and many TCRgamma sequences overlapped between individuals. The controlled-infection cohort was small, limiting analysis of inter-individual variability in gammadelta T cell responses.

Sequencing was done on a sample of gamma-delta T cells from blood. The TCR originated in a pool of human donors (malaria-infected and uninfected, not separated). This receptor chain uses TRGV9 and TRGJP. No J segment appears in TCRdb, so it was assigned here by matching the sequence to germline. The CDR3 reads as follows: CALWEDNELGKKIKVF. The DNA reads TGTGCCTTGTGGGAGGACAACGAGTTGGGCAAAAAGATCAAGGTATTT.